These T cell receptor beta chains were read from a single sample in a study of blood T cell repertoires in COVID-19. Clones were sequenced by immunoSEQ multiplex PCR, and TCRdb holds only the in-frame ones, with some missing. The top ten hold approximately 1.9% of the sample, which has approximately 97,000 clones, roughly 92% seen once. The sample consisted of peripheral blood. The receptors originated from a woman in her 50s with COVID-19, enrolled during active disease. CDR3s include the opening cysteine and the closing phenylalanine or tryptophan. The order of the fields is D gene, V gene, clone size, J gene, CDR3 protein, CDR3 DNA. D genes are given only for firm matches. Expanded clones are given a class, and other clones once, few, many or no size at all.

NA	TRBV27	NA	TRBJ2-2	CASSLGQVTGELFF	TGTGCCAGCAGTTTAGGGCAGGTCACCGGGGAGCTGTTTTTT
NA	TRBV7-3	once	TRBJ2-2	CASSLILGGSGELFF	TGTGCCAGCAGCTTAATTCTAGGCGGTTCCGGGGAGCTGTTTTTT
TRBD1	TRBV19	NA	TRBJ2-7	CASSNQGAEQYF	TGTGCCAGTAGTAATCAGGGGGCCGAGCAGTACTTC
NA	TRBV10-2	NA	TRBJ1-5	CASSKTRTADQPQHF	TGCGCCAGCAGCAAAACACGGACAGCCGATCAGCCCCAGCATTTT
NA	TRBV4-2	once	TRBJ1-1	CASSPGPQGRGTEAFF	TGTGCCAGCAGCCCCGGGCCACAGGGAAGGGGTACTGAAGCTTTCTTT
TRBD2	TRBV2	NA	TRBJ2-3	CASSARLAGDRWDTQYF	TGTGCCAGCAGTGCACGACTAGCGGGGGATAGGTGGGATACGCAGTATTTT
TRBD1	TRBV28	NA	TRBJ1-2	CASSLKGGGWYGYTF	TGTGCCAGCAGTTTAAAAGGGGGCGGCTGGTATGGCTACACCTTC
NA	TRBV15	once	TRBJ1-2	CATQPVGARYGYTF	TGTGCCACCCAGCCCGTGGGGGCAAGATATGGCTACACCTTC
TRBD1	TRBV5-1	NA	TRBJ1-6	CASSAGTGGNSPLHF	TGCGCCAGCAGCGCCGGGACAGGGGGCAATTCACCCCTCCACTTT
NA	TRBV28	once	TRBJ1-1	CASSLYVQGWYGTEAFF	TGTGCCAGCAGTTTATACGTCCAGGGGTGGTATGGCACTGAAGCTTTCTTT
TRBD2	TRBV13	NA	TRBJ2-1	CASSLGLPSGGNEQFF	TGTGCCAGCAGCTTAGGTCTCCCTAGCGGGGGCAATGAGCAGTTCTTC
NA	TRBV24-1	NA	TRBJ2-3	CATSDLGGGTQYF	TGTGCCACCAGTGATTTGGGAGGAGGTACGCAGTATTTT
NA	TRBV30	NA	TRBJ1-5	CAWSVSRVAWPQHF	TGTGCCTGGAGTGTTTCGAGGGTGGCGTGGCCCCAGCATTTT
NA	TRBV7-8	NA	TRBJ2-1	CASSPGVQVLNYNEQFF	TGTGCCAGCAGCCCGGGGGTACAGGTTTTGAACTACAATGAGCAGTTCTTC
NA	TRBV5-5	NA	TRBJ1-5	CASHSGFQVSNQPQHF	TGTGCCAGCCACTCCGGTTTTCAGGTTAGCAATCAGCCCCAGCATTTT
TRBD1	TRBV25-1	NA	TRBJ1-4	CASSDTGTGYEKLFF	TGTGCCAGCAGTGACACCGGGACAGGGTATGAAAAACTGTTTTTT
NA	TRBV25-1	NA	TRBJ2-2	CASSGAGNTGELFF	TGTGCCAGCAGTGGCGCAGGGAACACCGGGGAGCTGTTTTTT
TRBD1	TRBV7-2	NA	TRBJ2-3	CASSFRDRPADTQYF	TGTGCCAGCAGCTTCCGGGACAGACCGGCAGATACGCAGTATTTT
TRBD1	TRBV5-5	NA	TRBJ1-2	CASSTNSTGGLRYGYTF	TGTGCCAGCAGCACCAACTCGACAGGGGGCCTTCGGTATGGCTACACCTTC
NA	TRBV9	NA	TRBJ1-3	CASSASQVLTGNTIYF	TGTGCCAGCAGCGCCTCACAGGTCCTTACTGGAAACACCATATATTTT
NA	TRBV25-1	NA	TRBJ2-5	CASTYPREPQETQYF	TGTGCCAGCACATATCCCCGGGAGCCTCAAGAGACCCAGTACTTC
TRBD1	TRBV19	NA	TRBJ1-5	CASSTGTGGAQPQHF	TGTGCCAGTAGTACCGGGACAGGGGGTGCTCAGCCCCAGCATTTT
TRBD1	TRBV19	NA	TRBJ1-2	CASSIKGLDRGLHYGYTF	TGTGCCAGTAGTATAAAGGGGCTTGACAGGGGCCTTCACTATGGCTACACCTTC
NA	TRBV3-1/TRBV3-2	once	TRBJ2-1	CASSQAGRGNEQFF	TGTGCCAGCAGCCAAGCGGGCAGGGGCAATGAGCAGTTCTTC
TRBD1	TRBV2	NA	TRBJ2-3	CASSKDRGPDTQYF	TGTGCCAGCAGCAAGGACAGGGGGCCAGATACGCAGTATTTT
TRBD1	TRBV7-6	NA	TRBJ2-7	CASSLGPTGEEQYF	TGTGCCAGCAGCTTAGGACCGACAGGGGAGGAGCAGTACTTC
TRBD1	TRBV7-9	NA	TRBJ1-2	CASSETGATEGAWGYTF	TGTGCCAGCAGCGAAACCGGAGCTACAGAGGGGGCGTGGGGCTACACCTTC
NA	TRBV28	NA	TRBJ2-4	CASSSRVGFVKNIQYF	TGTGCCAGCAGTTCGAGGGTAGGGTTTGTCAAAAACATTCAGTACTTC
TRBD2	TRBV9	NA	TRBJ2-3	CASSVGAGPSTDTQYF	TGTGCCAGCAGCGTAGGAGCGGGGCCTAGCACAGATACGCAGTATTTT
TRBD2	TRBV27	NA	TRBJ2-1	CASSLRGGPYNEQFF	TGTGCCAGCAGTTTACGGGGGGGCCCCTACAATGAGCAGTTCTTC
TRBD1	TRBV30	once	TRBJ1-5	CAWSDPDRGRSNQPQHF	TGTGCCTGGAGCGACCCGGACAGGGGGCGAAGCAATCAGCCCCAGCATTTT
TRBD1	TRBV6-6	NA	TRBJ1-2	CASSDRGDYGYTF	TGTGCCAGCAGTGACAGGGGTGACTATGGCTACACCTTC
NA	TRBV14	NA	TRBJ2-3	CASSQGYIPYF	TGTGCCAGCAGCCAAGGGTACATCCCGTATTTT
NA	TRBV5-1	NA	TRBJ1-3	CASSRRDSPTFSGNTIYF	TGCGCCAGCAGCCGCCGGGACTCCCCGACCTTCTCTGGAAACACCATATATTTT
NA	TRBV11-2	few	TRBJ1-3	CASSPEGWGRNTIYF	TGTGCCAGCAGCCCTGAGGGTTGGGGTAGAAACACCATATATTTT
NA	TRBV24-1	NA	TRBJ2-1	CATSDEDRTALMTQFF	TGTGCCACCAGTGATGAAGACAGGACTGCTTTAATGACGCAGTTCTTC
TRBD1	TRBV14	NA	TRBJ2-5	CASSAAGTGRQETQYF	TGTGCCAGCAGCGCTGCCGGGACAGGGAGGCAAGAGACCCAGTACTTC
NA	TRBV19	NA	TRBJ1-4	CASSMGGGGEKLFF	TGTGCCAGTAGTATGGGAGGAGGAGGTGAAAAACTGTTTTTT
NA	TRBV5-5	once	TRBJ1-2	CASSNAGINFNYGYTF	TGTGCCAGCAGCAATGCCGGGATAAACTTTAACTATGGCTACACCTTC
NA	TRBV5-1	NA	TRBJ1-1	CASSLVREGTEAFF	TGCGCCAGCAGCTTAGTGAGGGAAGGCACTGAAGCTTTCTTT
NA	TRBV6-5	NA	TRBJ2-5	CASSISSPIGETQYF	TGTGCCAGCAGTATTTCTAGCCCGATAGGAGAGACCCAGTACTTC
TRBD1	TRBV9	NA	TRBJ1-4	CASRGQGSNEKLFF	TGTGCCAGCAGAGGACAGGGATCTAATGAAAAACTGTTTTTT